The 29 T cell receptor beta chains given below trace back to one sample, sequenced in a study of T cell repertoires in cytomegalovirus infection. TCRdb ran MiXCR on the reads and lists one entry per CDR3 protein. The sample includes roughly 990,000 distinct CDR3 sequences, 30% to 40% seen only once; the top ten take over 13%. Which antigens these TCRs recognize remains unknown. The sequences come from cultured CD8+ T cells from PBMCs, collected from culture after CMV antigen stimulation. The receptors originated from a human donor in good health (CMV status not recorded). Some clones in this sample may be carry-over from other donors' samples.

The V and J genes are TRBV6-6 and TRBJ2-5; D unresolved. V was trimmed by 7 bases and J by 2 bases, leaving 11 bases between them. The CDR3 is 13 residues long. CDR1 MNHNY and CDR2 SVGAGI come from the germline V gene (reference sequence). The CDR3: CASIWALQETQYF. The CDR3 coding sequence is TGTGCCAGCATTTGGGCCCTTCAAGAGACCCAGTACTTC.

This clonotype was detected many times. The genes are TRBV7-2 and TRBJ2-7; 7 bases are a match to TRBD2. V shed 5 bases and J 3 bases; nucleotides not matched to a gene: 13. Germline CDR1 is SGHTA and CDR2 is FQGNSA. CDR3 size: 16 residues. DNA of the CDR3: TGTGCCAGCAGCACGACTGGACTAGGGATAAACTACGAGCAGTACTTC. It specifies CASSTTGLGINYEQYF.

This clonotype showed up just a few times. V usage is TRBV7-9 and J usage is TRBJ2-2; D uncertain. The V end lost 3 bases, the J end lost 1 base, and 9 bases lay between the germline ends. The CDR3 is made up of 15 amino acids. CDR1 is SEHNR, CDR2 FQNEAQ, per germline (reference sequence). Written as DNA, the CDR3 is TGTGCCAGCAGCTTCCCAGACTTGAACACCGGGGAGCTGTTTTTT. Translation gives CASSFPDLNTGELFF. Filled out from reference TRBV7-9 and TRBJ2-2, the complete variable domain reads DTGVSQNPRHKITKRGQNVTFRCDPISEHNRLYWYRQTLGQGPEFLTYFQNEAQLEKSRLLSDRFSAERPKGSFSTLEIQRTEQGDSAMYLCASSFPDLNTGELFFGEGSRLTVL.

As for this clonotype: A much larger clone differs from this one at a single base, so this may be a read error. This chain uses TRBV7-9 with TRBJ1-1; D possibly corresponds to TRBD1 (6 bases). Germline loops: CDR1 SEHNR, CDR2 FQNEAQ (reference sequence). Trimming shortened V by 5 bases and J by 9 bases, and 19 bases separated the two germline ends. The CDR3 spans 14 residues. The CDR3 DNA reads TGTGCCAGCAGCACCACCTTGACAGGATTTAAAGCTTTCTTT. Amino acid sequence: CASSTTLTGFKAFF. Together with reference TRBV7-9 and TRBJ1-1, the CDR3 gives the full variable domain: DTGVSQNPRHKITKRGQNVTFRCDPISEHNRLYWYRQTLGQGPEFLTYFQNEAQLEKSRLLSDRFSAERPKGSFSTLEIQRTEQGDSAMYLCASSTTLTGFKAFFGQGTRLTVV.

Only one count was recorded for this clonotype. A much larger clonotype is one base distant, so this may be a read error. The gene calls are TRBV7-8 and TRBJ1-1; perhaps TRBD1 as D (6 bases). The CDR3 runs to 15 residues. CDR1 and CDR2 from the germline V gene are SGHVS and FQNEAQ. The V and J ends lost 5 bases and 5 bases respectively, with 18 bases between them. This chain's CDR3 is CASSPYGGGGTEAFF. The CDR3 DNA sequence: TGTGCCAGCAGCCCTTATGGCGGGGGCGGAACTGAAGCTTTCTTT. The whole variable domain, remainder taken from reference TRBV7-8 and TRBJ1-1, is GAGVSQSPRYKVAKRGQDVALRCDPISGHVSLFWYQQALGQGPEFLTYFQNEAQLDKSGLPSDRFFAERPEGSVSTLKIQRTQQEDSAVYLCASSPYGGGGTEAFFGQGTRLTVV.

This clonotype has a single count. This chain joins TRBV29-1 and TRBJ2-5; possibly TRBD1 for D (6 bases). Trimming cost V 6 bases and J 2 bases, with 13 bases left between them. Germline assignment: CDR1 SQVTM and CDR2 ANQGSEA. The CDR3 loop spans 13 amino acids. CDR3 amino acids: CSVGWTVQETQYF. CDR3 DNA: TGCAGCGTGGGGTGGACAGTTCAAGAGACCCAGTACTTC.

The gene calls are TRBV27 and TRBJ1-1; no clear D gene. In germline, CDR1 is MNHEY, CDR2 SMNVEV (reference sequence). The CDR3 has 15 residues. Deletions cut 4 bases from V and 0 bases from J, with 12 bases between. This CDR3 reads CASSSIYGLNTEAFF. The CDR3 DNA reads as TGTGCCAGCAGTTCCATTTACGGCCTGAACACTGAAGCTTTCTTT.

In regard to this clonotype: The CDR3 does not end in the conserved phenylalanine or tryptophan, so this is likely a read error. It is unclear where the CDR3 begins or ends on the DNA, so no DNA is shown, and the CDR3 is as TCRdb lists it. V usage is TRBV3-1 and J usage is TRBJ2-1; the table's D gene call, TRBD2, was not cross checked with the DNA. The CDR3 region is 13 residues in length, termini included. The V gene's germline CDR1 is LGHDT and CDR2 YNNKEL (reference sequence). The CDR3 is CASSQDLTVSLAL.

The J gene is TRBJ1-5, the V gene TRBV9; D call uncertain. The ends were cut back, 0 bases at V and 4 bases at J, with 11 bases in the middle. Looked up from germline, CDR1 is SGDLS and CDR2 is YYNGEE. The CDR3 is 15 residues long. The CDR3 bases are TGTGCCAGCAGCGTAGATATGGGCTCGAATCAGCCCCAGCATTTT. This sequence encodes CASSVDMGSNQPQHF.

CDR3 coding DNA: TGTGCCAGCAGCTTGTGGGGACATAAGAACACTGAAGCTTTCTTT. It yields the protein CASSLWGHKNTEAFF. The V and J genes are TRBV11-2 and TRBJ1-1; D is perhaps TRBD1 (6 bases). The V gene's germline CDR1 is SGHAT and CDR2 FQNNGV. V was cut by 3 bases and J by 1 base, with 12 bases left in between. The CDR3 is made up of 15 amino acids.

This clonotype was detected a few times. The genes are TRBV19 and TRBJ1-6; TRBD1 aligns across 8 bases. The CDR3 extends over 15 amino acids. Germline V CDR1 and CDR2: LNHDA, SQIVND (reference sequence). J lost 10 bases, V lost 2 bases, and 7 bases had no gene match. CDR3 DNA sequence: TGTGCCAGTAGTATAAGTGGACAGGGAGGCTCACCCCTCCACTTT. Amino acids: CASSISGQGGSPLHF.

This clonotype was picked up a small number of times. The CDR3 region is CASSFRENQPQHF. CDR3 DNA: TGTGCCAGCAGTTTCCGGGAAAATCAGCCCCAGCATTTT. The rearrangement links TRBV6-5 to TRBJ1-5; no clear D gene. There are 13 residues in the CDR3. The germline V gene has CDR1 MNHEY and CDR2 SVGAGI. The V end was cut by 4 bases, the J end by 4 bases, with 8 bases between.

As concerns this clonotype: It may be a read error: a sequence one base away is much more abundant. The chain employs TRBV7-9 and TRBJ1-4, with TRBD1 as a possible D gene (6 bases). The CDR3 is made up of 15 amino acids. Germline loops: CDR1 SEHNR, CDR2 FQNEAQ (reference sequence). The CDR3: CARRSQGRRGEKLFF. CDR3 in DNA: TGTGCCCGCAGATCTCAGGGGCGACGAGGTGAAAAACTGTTTTTT.

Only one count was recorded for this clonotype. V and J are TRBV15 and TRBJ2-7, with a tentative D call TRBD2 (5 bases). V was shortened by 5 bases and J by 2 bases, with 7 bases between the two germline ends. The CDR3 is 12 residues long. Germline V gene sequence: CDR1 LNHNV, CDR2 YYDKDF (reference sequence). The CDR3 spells CATSGSTYEQYF. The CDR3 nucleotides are TGTGCCACCAGCGGGAGTACCTACGAGCAGTACTTC.

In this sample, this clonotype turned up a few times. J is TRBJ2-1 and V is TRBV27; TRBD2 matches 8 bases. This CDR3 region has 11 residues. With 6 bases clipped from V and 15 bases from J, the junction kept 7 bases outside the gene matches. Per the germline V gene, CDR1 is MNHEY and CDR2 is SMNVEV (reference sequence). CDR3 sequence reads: CASSIGGGSFF. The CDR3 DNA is TGTGCCAGCAGCATCGGGGGGGGATCGTTCTTC.

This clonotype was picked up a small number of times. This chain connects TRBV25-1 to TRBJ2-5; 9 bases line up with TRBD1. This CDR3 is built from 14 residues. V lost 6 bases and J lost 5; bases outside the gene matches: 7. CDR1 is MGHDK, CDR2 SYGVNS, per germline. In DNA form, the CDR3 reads TGTGCCAGCAGCTATAACAGGGGGCGGGAGACCCAGTACTTC. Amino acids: CASSYNRGRETQYF.

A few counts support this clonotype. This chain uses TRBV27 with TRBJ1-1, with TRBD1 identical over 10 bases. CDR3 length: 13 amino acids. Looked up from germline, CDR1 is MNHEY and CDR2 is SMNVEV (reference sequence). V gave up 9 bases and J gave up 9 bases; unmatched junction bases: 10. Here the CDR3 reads CARLDRGFWKAFF. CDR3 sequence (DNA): TGTGCCAGACTGGACAGGGGGTTTTGGAAAGCTTTCTTT.

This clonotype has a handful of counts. CDR3 nucleotides: TGTGCCAGCAGTTCGACAGGGCTGGACTCTGGAAACACCATATATTTT. Protein: CASSSTGLDSGNTIYF. The chain couples TRBV12-3 or TRBV12-4 to TRBJ1-3, with 7 bases lining up with TRBD1. V dropped 4 bases and J dropped 0; count of bases not matched to a gene: 6. The CDR3 covers 16 residues.

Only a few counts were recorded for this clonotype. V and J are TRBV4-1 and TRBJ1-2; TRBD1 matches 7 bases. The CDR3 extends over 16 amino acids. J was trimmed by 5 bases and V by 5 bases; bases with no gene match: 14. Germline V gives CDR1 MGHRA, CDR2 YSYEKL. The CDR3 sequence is CASSARDRGTRYGYTF. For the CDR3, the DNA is TGCGCCAGCAGCGCAAGGGACAGAGGAACCCGTTATGGCTACACCTTC.

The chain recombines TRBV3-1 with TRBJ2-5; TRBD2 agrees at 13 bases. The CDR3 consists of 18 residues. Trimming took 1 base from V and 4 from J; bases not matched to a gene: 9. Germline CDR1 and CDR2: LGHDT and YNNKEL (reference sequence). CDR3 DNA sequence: TGTGCCAGCAGCCAAGTGATAACCGGGACTAGCGGGGCAGAGACCCAGTACTTC. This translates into CASSQVITGTSGAETQYF.

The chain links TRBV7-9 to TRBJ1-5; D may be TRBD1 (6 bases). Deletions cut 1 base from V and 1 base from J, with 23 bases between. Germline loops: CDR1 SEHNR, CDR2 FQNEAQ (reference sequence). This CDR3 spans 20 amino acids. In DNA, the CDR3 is TGTGCCAGCAGCTTAGGTAATCCAGCAGTGGGACATCCCAGCAATCAGCCCCAGCATTTT. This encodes CASSLGNPAVGHPSNQPQHF. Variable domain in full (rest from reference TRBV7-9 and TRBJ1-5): DTGVSQNPRHKITKRGQNVTFRCDPISEHNRLYWYRQTLGQGPEFLTYFQNEAQLEKSRLLSDRFSAERPKGSFSTLEIQRTEQGDSAMYLCASSLGNPAVGHPSNQPQHFGDGTRLSIL.

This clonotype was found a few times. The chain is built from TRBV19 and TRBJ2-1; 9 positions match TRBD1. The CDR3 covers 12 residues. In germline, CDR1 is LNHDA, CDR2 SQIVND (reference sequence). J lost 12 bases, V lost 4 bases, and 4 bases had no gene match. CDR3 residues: CASSTPGQGQFF. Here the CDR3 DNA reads TGTGCCAGTAGTACACCGGGACAGGGGCAGTTCTTC.

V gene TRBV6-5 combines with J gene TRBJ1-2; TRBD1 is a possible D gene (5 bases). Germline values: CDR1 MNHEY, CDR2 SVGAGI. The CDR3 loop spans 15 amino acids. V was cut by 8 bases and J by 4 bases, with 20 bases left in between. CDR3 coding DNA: TGTGCCAGCTCTCACGACCGAGGGGTGGGCTATGGCTACACCTTC. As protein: CASSHDRGVGYGYTF.

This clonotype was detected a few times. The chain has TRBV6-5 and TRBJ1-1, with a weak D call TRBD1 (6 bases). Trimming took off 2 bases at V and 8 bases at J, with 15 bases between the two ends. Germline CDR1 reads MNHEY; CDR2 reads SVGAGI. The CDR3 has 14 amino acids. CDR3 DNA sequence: TGTGCCAGCAGTTACCACAGGGTAATGGCAGAAGCTTTCTTT. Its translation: CASSYHRVMAEAFF.

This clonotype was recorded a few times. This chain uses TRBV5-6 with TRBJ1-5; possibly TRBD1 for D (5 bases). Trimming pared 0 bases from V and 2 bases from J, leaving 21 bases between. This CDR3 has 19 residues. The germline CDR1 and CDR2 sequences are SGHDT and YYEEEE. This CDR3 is CASSLGWGPATKGNQPQHF. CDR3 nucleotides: TGTGCCAGCAGCTTGGGCTGGGGCCCCGCAACAAAAGGCAATCAGCCCCAGCATTTT. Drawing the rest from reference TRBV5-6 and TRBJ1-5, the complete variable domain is DAGVTQSPTHLIKTRGQQVTLRCSPKSGHDTVSWYQQALGQGPQFIFQYYEEEERQRGNFPDRFSGHQFPNYSSELNVNALLLGDSALYLCASSLGWGPATKGNQPQHFGDGTRLSIL.

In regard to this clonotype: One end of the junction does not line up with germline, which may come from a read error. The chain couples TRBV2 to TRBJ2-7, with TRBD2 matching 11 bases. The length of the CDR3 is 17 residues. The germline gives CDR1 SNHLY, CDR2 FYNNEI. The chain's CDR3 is CASSEFGTSGSSYEQHF. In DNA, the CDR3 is TGTGCCAGCAGTGAGTTTGGGACTAGCGGTAGCTCCTACGAGCAGCACTTC.

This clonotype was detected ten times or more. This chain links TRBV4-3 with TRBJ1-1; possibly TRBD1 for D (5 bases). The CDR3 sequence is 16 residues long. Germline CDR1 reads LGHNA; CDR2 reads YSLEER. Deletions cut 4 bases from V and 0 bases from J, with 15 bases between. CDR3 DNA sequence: TGCGCCAGCAGCCCTGGGACGGACTTCATGAACACTGAAGCTTTCTTT. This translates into CASSPGTDFMNTEAFF.

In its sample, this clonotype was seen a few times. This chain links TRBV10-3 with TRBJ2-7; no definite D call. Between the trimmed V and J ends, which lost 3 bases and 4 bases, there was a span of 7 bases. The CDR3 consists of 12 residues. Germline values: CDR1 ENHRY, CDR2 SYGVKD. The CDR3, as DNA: TGTGCCATCAGTGACAATACGTACGAGCAGTACGTC. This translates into CAISDNTYEQYV.

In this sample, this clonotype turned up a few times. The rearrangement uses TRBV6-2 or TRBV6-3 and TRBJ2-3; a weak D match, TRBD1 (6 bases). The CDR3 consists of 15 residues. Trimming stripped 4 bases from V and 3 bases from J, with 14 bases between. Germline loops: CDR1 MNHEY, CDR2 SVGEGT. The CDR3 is CASSSLQGWTDTQYF. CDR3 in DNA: TGTGCCAGCAGTTCTCTACAGGGATGGACAGATACGCAGTATTTT.